This T cell receptor (beta chain) was sequenced during a study of radiation and T cells in renal cell carcinoma. The repertoire was sequenced with immunoSEQ multiplex PCR; TCRdb's copy has only in-frame clones and lacks some. The profile shows under 65,000 clones, around 72% of them singletons. Germline-derived CDR1 and CDR2 are WSHSY and SAAADI. The CDR3 loop spans 14 amino acids. Time point described: baseline pretreatment blood. Treatment defined: 15 Gy SBRT to primary tumor, nephrectomy 4 weeks later. V and J are TRBV10-2 and TRBJ2-5, with D possibly being TRBD1 or TRBD2 (5 bases each). The J call may be faulty, since TRBJ2-7 better matches the DNA end. The sequence derives from a man between 60 and 75 years old with renal cell carcinoma. Material: blood, obtained from a patient whose treatment included radiotherapy and nephrectomy. CDR3 protein: CASSEWDRHYEQYF. The CDR3 nucleotides are TGCGCCAGCAGTGAATGGGACCGCCACTACGAGCAGTACTTC.